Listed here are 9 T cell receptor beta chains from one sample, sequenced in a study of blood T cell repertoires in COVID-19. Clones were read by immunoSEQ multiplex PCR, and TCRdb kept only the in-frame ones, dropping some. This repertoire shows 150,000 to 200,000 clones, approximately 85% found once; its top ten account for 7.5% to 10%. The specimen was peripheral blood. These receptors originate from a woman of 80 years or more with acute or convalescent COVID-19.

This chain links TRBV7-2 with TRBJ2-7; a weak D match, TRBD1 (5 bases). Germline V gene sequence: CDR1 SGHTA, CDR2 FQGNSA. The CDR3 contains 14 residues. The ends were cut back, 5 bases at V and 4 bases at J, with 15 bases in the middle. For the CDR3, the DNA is TGTGCCAGCAGCAGCACCAGGGTCCAGTACGAGCAGTACTTC. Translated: CASSSTRVQYEQYF.

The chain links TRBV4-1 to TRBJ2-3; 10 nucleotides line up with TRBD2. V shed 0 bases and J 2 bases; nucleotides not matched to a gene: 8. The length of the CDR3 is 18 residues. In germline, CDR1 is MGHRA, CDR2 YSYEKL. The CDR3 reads CASSQEEASGSPTDTQYF. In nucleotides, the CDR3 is TGCGCCAGCAGCCAAGAAGAGGCTAGCGGGAGCCCCACAGATACGCAGTATTTT.

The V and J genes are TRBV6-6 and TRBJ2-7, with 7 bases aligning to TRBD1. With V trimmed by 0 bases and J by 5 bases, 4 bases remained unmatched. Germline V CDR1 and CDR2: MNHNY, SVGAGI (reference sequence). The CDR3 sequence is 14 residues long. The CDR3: CASSYSGTDNEQYF. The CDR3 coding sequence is TGTGCCAGCAGTTACTCGGGGACAGACAACGAGCAGTACTTC.

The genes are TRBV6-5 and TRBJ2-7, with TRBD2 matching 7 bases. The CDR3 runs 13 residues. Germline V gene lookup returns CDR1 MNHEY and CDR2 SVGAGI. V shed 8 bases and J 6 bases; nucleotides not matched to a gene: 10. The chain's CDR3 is CASQRDVSSEQYF. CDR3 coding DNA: TGTGCCAGCCAGCGGGACGTGTCTTCCGAGCAGTACTTC.

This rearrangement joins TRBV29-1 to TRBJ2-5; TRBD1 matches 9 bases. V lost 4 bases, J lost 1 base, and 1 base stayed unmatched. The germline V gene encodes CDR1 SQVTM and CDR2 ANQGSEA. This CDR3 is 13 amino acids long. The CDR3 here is CSVVQGAQETQYF. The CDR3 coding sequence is TGCAGCGTTGTACAGGGGGCCCAAGAGACCCAGTACTTC.

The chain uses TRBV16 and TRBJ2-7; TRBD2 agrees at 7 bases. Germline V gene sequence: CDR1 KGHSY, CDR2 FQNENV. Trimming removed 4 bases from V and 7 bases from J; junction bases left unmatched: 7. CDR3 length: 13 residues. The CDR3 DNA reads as TGTGCCAGCAGCCGCGGGAGTCCTGTAGAGCAGTACTTC. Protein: CASSRGSPVEQYF.

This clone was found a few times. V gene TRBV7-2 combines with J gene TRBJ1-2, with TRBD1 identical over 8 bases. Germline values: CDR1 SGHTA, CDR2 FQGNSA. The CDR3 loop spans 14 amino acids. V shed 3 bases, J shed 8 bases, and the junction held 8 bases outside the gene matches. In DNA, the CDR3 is TGTGCCAGCAGCTTGAGGACAGGGCAGAACGGCTACACCTTC. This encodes CASSLRTGQNGYTF.

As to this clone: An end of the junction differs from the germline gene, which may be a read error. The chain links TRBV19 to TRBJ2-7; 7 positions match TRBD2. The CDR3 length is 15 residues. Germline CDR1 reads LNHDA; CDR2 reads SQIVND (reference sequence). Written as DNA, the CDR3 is TGTGCCAGTAGTCCCCGTTGGACTAGGAATTACGGGCAGTACTTC. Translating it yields CASSPRWTRNYGQYF.

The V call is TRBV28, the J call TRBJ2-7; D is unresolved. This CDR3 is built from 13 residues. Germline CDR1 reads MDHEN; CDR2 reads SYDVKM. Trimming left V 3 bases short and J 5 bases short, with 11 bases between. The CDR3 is CASSFSTPNEQYF. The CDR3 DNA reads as TGTGCCAGCAGTTTTAGCACTCCGAACGAGCAGTACTTC.